These 8 T cell receptor beta chains came from one sample sequenced in a study of T cells in Graves' hyperthyroidism and ophthalmopathy. It was RNA transcripts that yielded the amplified TCR beta CDR3 regions. First-round RT-PCR with HTBI primers amplified the TCR CDR3 region. Using its own MiXCR run on the multiplex PCR reads, TCRdb lists one record per CDR3 protein. The sample carries a few hundred thousand distinct CDR3 sequences, approximately 14% recorded once. The sequenced sample consisted of blood. These receptors were obtained from a woman aged 25 to 39 with Graves' ophthalmopathy.

This clonotype appeared a few times. A junction end diverges from the germline sequence, so it may reflect a read error. J is TRBJ1-2 and V is TRBV29-1; D unclear. The germline gives CDR1 SQVTM, CDR2 ANQGSEA. CDR3 length: 12 amino acids. The CDR3, as DNA: TGCAGCGTTGCTATGATTAACTATGGCTACGCCTTC. Encoded protein: CSVAMINYGYAF.

This clonotype was seen a few times. The rearrangement joins TRBV10-3 to TRBJ1-6; TRBD1 aligns across 7 bases. The CDR3 runs to 15 residues. CDR1 ENHRY and CDR2 SYGVKD come from the germline V gene. V shed 0 bases, J shed 6 bases, and the junction held 2 bases outside the gene matches. CDR3 bases: TGTGCCATCAGTGAGTCGGGACAGAGTAATTCACCCCTCCACTTT. Its translation: CAISESGQSNSPLHF.

This chain joins TRBV24-1 and TRBJ2-1; 10 positions agree with TRBD2. Germline values: CDR1 KGHDR, CDR2 SFDVKD. The trim removed 0 bases at V and 4 bases at J, leaving 2 bases unmatched. The CDR3 runs 16 residues. CDR3: CATSDLGTSAYNEQFF. The CDR3 DNA sequence: TGTGCCACCAGTGATTTGGGGACTAGCGCTTACAATGAGCAGTTCTTC.

This clonotype was counted many times. The chain links TRBV29-1 to TRBJ1-1, with a possible D match to TRBD1 (6 bases). Looked up from germline, CDR1 is SQVTM and CDR2 is ANQGSEA. V was clipped by 4 bases and J by 3 bases, with 9 bases between them. There are 12 residues in the CDR3. The CDR3 DNA sequence: TGCAGCGTTGTAGGGGGGTACACTGAAGCTTTCTTT. Its protein is CSVVGGYTEAFF.

In its sample, this clonotype was seen many times. CDR3 loop: CASSLAGTEAGYTF. In DNA, the CDR3 is TGTGCCAGCAGCTTAGCCGGGACGGAGGCAGGCTACACCTTC. The rearrangement joins TRBV7-9 to TRBJ1-2; TRBD1 might be the D (5 bases). CDR1 and CDR2 from the germline V gene are SEHNR and FQNEAQ (reference sequence). The CDR3 spans 14 residues. V shed 0 bases and J shed 8 bases, with 13 bases lying between them.

The rearrangement links TRBV18 to TRBJ1-1; D not certain. Germline V lookup: CDR1 KGHSH, CDR2 LQKENI. The CDR3 contains 15 residues. V was shortened by 3 bases and J by 0 bases, with 11 bases between the two germline ends. The chain's CDR3 is CASSPSANMNTEAFF. CDR3 DNA sequence: TGTGCCAGCTCACCCTCCGCAAATATGAACACTGAAGCTTTCTTT.

The CDR3 region has the DNA TGTGCCACCAGGGGCGGGATAATTACCGGGGAGCTGTTTTTT. Its protein product is CATRGGIITGELFF. This chain links TRBV6-1 with TRBJ2-2, with D perhaps given as TRBD1 or TRBD2 (6 bases each). From germline, CDR1 is MNHNS and CDR2 SASEGT. The CDR3 sequence is 14 residues long. V was cut by 10 bases and J by 5 bases, with 17 bases left in between.

This clonotype has at least ten counts. V and J are TRBV6-1 and TRBJ2-1; D is undetermined. Trimming took off 8 bases at V and 4 bases at J, with 12 bases between the two ends. CDR3 length: 13 residues. The V gene's germline CDR1 is MNHNS and CDR2 SASEGT. The CDR3 DNA is TGTGCCAGCTCACCAGACTCATACAATGAGCAGTTCTTC. Translation gives CASSPDSYNEQFF.